This TCR beta chain was captured by sequencing in a study of identical twins. The CDR3 has 16 residues. Germline assignment: CDR1 MNHNS and CDR2 SASEGT. V was trimmed by 7 bases and J by 0 bases, leaving 15 bases between them. This clonotype was recorded a few times. Its antigen remains unidentified. Study outcomes and limitations: Possibly, invariant MAIT and iNKT cells partly confounded zero-insertion analyses. Surplus twin overlap in beta out-of-frame sequences was less pronounced.

Template switching (which added a universal primer site) was used, and cDNA carried unique molecular identifiers. TCRdb analysed the 5' RACE reads with MiXCR anew, one entry per CDR3 protein. The sample has some 570,000 distinct CDR3 sequences; around 22% are singletons. The sample was also linked to a second study, of yellow fever vaccine responses in identical twins.

The clonotype comes from a woman younger than 35 in good health. Sequencing was carried out using CD4+ T cells sorted from blood. The J gene is TRBJ2-2, the V gene TRBV6-1; D may be TRBD1 or TRBD2 (6 bases each). CDR3 sequence (DNA): TGTGCCAGCAAGGGGGGCCACCCTACGAACACCGGGGAGCTGTTTTTT. This gives the protein CASKGGHPTNTGELFF.